Sequencing of this T cell receptor beta chain was carried out in a study of T cells in Graves' hyperthyroidism and ophthalmopathy. Whole-study findings and limits: Within blood appeared most thyroid clonotypes that had expanded above 0.001. A model of 13 V-J pairs discriminated ophthalmopathy from stable hyperthyroidism. A median around 5.9 months before onset, the model predicted ophthalmopathy.

Template material for amplifying TCR beta CDR3 regions consisted of RNA transcripts. The HTBI primer set was used in a first-round RT-PCR of the TCR CDR3. TCRdb reprocessed the multiplex PCR reads via MiXCR and lists one record per CDR3 protein. The sample shows about 560,000 distinct CDR3 sequences, approximately 14% of them seen only once. Remarks on this clonotype: Its target is unknown.

It was approximately 9.7 ml of fresh peripheral blood that supplied the PBMCs. V was trimmed by 0 bases and J by 5 bases, leaving 14 bases between them. CDR3 length: 16 amino acids. CDR1 is LGHNA and CDR2 is YSLEER in the germline V gene. The sample was blood. The receptor comes from a woman in her 30s with Graves' hyperthyroidism. The rearrangement uses TRBV4-3 and TRBJ2-1, with D possibly being TRBD1 (6 bases). The CDR3: CASSQDLRTANNEQFF. The CDR3 DNA sequence: TGCGCCAGCAGCCAAGATCTCAGGACAGCGAACAATGAGCAGTTCTTC.